This is a list of T cell receptor beta chains from one sample in a study of OX40 agonist ivuxolimab in advanced cancers. Repertoires were generated with immunoSEQ multiplex PCR, while TCRdb's copy carries only in-frame clones and drops some. Of tens of thousands of clones in the sample, 85% to 90% were seen once. This sample comprised CD4+ or CD8+ T cells sorted from blood, obtained in a trial of the OX40 agonist ivuxolimab. Receptors were obtained from an adult with an advanced solid tumor such as melanoma, head and neck, liver or kidney cancer. Each CDR3 is given with its conserved first and last residue. Each record gives: CDR3 protein, CDR3 DNA, clone size, D gene, J gene, V gene. A D gene is named only where the DNA matches it firmly. Clone size is not always given. Where it is, it says once, few, many or a class for expanded clones.

CASSPRSGSNQPQHF TGTGCCAGCAGCCCAAGAAGTGGTAGCAATCAGCCCCAGCATTTT NA NA TRBJ1-5 TRBV7-2
CASSFRATNEKLFF TGCGCCAGCAGCTTCAGGGCAACTAATGAAAAACTGTTTTTT few NA TRBJ1-4 TRBV5-1
CASRKVSGANVLTF TGTGCCAGCAGAAAGGTGTCTGGGGCCAACGTCCTGACTTTC NA NA TRBJ2-6 TRBV19
CATPSNQPQHF TGTGCCACCCCTAGCAATCAGCCCCAGCATTTT NA NA TRBJ1-5 TRBV6-1
CASSPTLETQYF TGTGCCAGCAGCCCAACTTTGGAGACCCAGTACTTC NA NA TRBJ2-5 TRBV7-6
CASRSSGASYEQYF TGTGCCAGCAGATCTAGCGGCGCCTCCTACGAGCAGTACTTC NA TRBD2 TRBJ2-7 TRBV6-6
CASSSSNGGYQETQYF TGTGCCAGCAGCTCCTCGAACGGGGGGTACCAAGAGACCCAGTACTTC NA TRBD2 TRBJ2-5 TRBV7-9
CASSLETGANSPLHF TGCGCCAGCAGCTTAGAGACAGGGGCCAATTCACCCCTCCACTTT NA TRBD1 TRBJ1-6 TRBV5-1
CASNSGTGSSPLHF TGTGCCAGCAATTCGGGGACAGGGAGTTCACCCCTCCACTTT once TRBD1 TRBJ1-6 TRBV11-2
CASSLAGYSYNEQFF TGCGCCAGCAGCTTGGCCGGATATAGCTACAATGAGCAGTTCTTC NA NA TRBJ2-1 TRBV5-1
CASSLVSYEQYF TGCGCCAGCAGCTTAGTTAGCTACGAGCAGTACTTC NA NA TRBJ2-7 TRBV5-1
CASSQRGGGTQYF TGTGCCAGCAGCCAGAGGGGCGGAGGGACCCAGTACTTC once NA TRBJ2-5 TRBV4-2
CASSGSGRVHNEQFF TGCGCCAGCAGCGGGAGCGGGAGGGTCCACAATGAGCAGTTCTTC NA TRBD2 TRBJ2-1 TRBV5-1
CASSGRQGAISEKLFF TGCGCCAGCAGCGGGCGTCAGGGGGCGATTTCGGAAAAACTGTTTTTT NA TRBD1 TRBJ1-4 TRBV5-1
CASSSGLAGEQFF TGTGCCAGCAGCTCCGGACTAGCGGGGGAGCAGTTCTTC NA TRBD2 TRBJ2-1 TRBV11-3
CASSLSQGDYGYTF TGTGCCAGCAGTTTATCCCAGGGGGACTATGGCTACACCTTC NA TRBD1 TRBJ1-2 TRBV28
CASSVGRGSYNEQFF TGTGCCAGCAGCGTAGGCAGGGGTTCCTACAATGAGCAGTTCTTC once NA TRBJ2-1 TRBV9
CASSRTGYEQYF TGTGCCAGCAGCAGGACTGGCTACGAGCAGTACTTC NA NA TRBJ2-7 TRBV6-6
CASSHLQGFGNQPQHF TGTGCCAGTAGTCACTTACAGGGGTTCGGTAATCAGCCCCAGCATTTT NA TRBD1 TRBJ1-5 TRBV19
CASSLLADTQYF TGTGCCAGCAGCTTACTGGCAGATACGCAGTATTTT NA NA TRBJ2-3 TRBV7-3
CASSLARVREKLFF TGTGCCAGCAGCTTGGCCAGGGTTCGTGAAAAACTGTTTTTT NA NA TRBJ1-4 TRBV5-6
CASSLVPYNEQFF TGCGCCAGCAGCTTGGTACCCTACAATGAGCAGTTCTTC NA NA TRBJ2-1 TRBV5-1
CASSLQGQAWEQYF TGTGCCAGCAGCCTCCAAGGACAGGCGTGGGAGCAGTACTTC few TRBD1 TRBJ2-7 TRBV7-9
CAISDPGASNTEAFF TGTGCCATCAGTGACCCGGGAGCGAGCAACACTGAAGCTTTCTTT NA NA TRBJ1-1 TRBV10-3
CASSRFGTGSTGELFF TGCGCCAGCAGCCGTTTTGGGACAGGGAGCACCGGGGAGCTGTTTTTT once TRBD1 TRBJ2-2 TRBV5-1
CASSIAGLGNQPQHF TGTGCCAGTAGTATCGCCGGGTTGGGCAATCAGCCCCAGCATTTT NA NA TRBJ1-5 TRBV19